These 26 T cell receptor beta chains were sequenced from one sample in a study of T cell repertoires in ileal Crohn's disease. Profiling relied on immunoSEQ multiplex PCR, and the TCRdb table lists in-frame clones only, not all of them. In the table there are some 17,000 clones, about three quarters of which are singletons. Time point denoted: inflamed ileum from the surgical specimen. Sequenced material: ileal tissue. The receptor set was obtained from an adult with Crohn's disease.

V and J are TRBV5-1 and TRBJ2-1; 10 nucleotides align to TRBD2. The trim removed 0 bases at V and 7 bases at J, leaving 10 bases unmatched. The length of the CDR3 is 17 residues. The germline CDR1 and CDR2 sequences are SGHRS and YFSETQ. The DNA of the CDR3 is TGCGCCAGCAGCTTGGCGGCTAGCGGGGGAGTGTTGAATGAGCAGTTCTTC. Amino acid sequence: CASSLAASGGVLNEQFF.

This chain joins TRBV5-1 and TRBJ2-2; TRBD1 aligns across 10 bases. The V segment lost 4 bases and the J segment 7 bases; nucleotides outside the gene matches: 4. The V gene's germline CDR1 is SGHRS and CDR2 YFSETQ. This CDR3 spans 14 amino acids. The CDR3: CASSPDRGSGELFF. The CDR3 DNA sequence: TGCGCCAGCAGCCCGGACAGGGGGAGCGGGGAGCTGTTTTTT.

The chain couples TRBV7-9 to TRBJ2-4; TRBD2 aligns across 9 bases. The CDR3 has 17 amino acids. From germline, CDR1 is SEHNR and CDR2 FQNEAQ (reference sequence). Losses at the gene ends were 5 bases for V and 8 bases for J; bases not matched to a gene: 16. In DNA form, the CDR3 reads TGTGCCAGCAGCCCGCCGACGGGGCGGGGGGGCCGTGACATTCAGTACTTC. Encoded protein: CASSPPTGRGGRDIQYF. The whole variable domain, filled in from reference TRBV7-9 and TRBJ2-4, reads DTGVSQNPRHKITKRGQNVTFRCDPISEHNRLYWYRQTLGQGPEFLTYFQNEAQLEKSRLLSDRFSAERPKGSFSTLEIQRTEQGDSAMYLCASSPPTGRGGRDIQYFGAGTRLSVL.

The chain combines TRBV6-5 with TRBJ2-7; D unresolved. The CDR3 contains 14 residues. V shed 5 bases and J shed 3 bases, with 14 bases lying between them. Germline CDR1 is MNHEY and CDR2 is SVGAGI. The CDR3 DNA is TGTGCCAGCAGTCCCCGTCTGTGGGTCTACGAGCAGTACTTC. Translated, it gives CASSPRLWVYEQYF.

The gene calls are TRBV7-9 and TRBJ2-1, with TRBD1 matching 11 bases. The CDR3 extends over 12 amino acids. The V and J ends lost 3 bases and 14 bases, in that order; junction bases with no gene match: 3. The V gene's germline CDR1 is SEHNR and CDR2 FQNEAQ (reference sequence). The CDR3 reads CASSLDRGPEFF. The CDR3 region has the DNA TGTGCCAGCAGCTTGGACAGGGGGCCCGAGTTCTTC.

The CDR3 nucleotides read TGTGCCAGCACCTCTGGCGGGGGCAAAGATACGCAGTATTTT. It codes for CASTSGGGKDTQYF. The gene calls are TRBV27 and TRBJ2-3; the D gene is possibly TRBD2 (7 bases). V lost 7 bases and J 5 bases, leaving 16 bases between the germline ends. The CDR3 runs to 14 residues. Germline assignment: CDR1 MNHEY and CDR2 SMNVEV (reference sequence).

The table lists this clone with a few counts. The chain has TRBV6-1 and TRBJ2-7; no clear D. Germline V gene lookup returns CDR1 MNHNS and CDR2 SASEGT. The CDR3 runs 16 residues. Trimming cost V 1 base and J 0 bases, with 13 bases left between them. CDR3 protein: CASSEEFMVGSYEQYF. The CDR3 nucleotides are TGTGCCAGCAGTGAAGAATTTATGGTGGGCTCCTACGAGCAGTACTTC.

V gene TRBV19 combines with J gene TRBJ2-5; D not resolved. Between the trimmed V and J ends, which lost 0 bases and 0 bases, there was a span of 8 bases. Germline V gives CDR1 LNHDA, CDR2 SQIVND (reference sequence). The CDR3 covers 15 residues. CDR3: CASSIDHQYQETQYF. CDR3 nucleotide sequence: TGTGCCAGTAGTATAGATCACCAGTACCAAGAGACCCAGTACTTC.

The chain has TRBV7-8 and TRBJ2-5; TRBD1 aligns across 7 bases. Germline values: CDR1 SGHVS, CDR2 FQNEAQ. The CDR3 has 14 amino acids. V shed 4 bases, J shed 0 bases, and the junction held 2 bases outside the gene matches. The chain's CDR3 is CASSSGTDQETQYF. Here the CDR3 DNA reads TGTGCCAGCAGCTCCGGGACAGACCAAGAGACCCAGTACTTC.

This CDR3 reads CASGRTPTPYEQYF. The CDR3 region has the DNA TGTGCCAGCGGGAGGACACCGACTCCCTACGAGCAGTACTTC. V and J are TRBV6-4 and TRBJ2-7, with D possibly TRBD2 on 6 matching bases. The CDR3 runs 14 residues. Germline assignment: CDR1 MRHNA and CDR2 SNTAGT. V was clipped by 8 bases and J by 2 bases, with 16 bases between them.

V is TRBV25-1 and J is TRBJ2-1; 8 bases align to TRBD1. The CDR3 covers 16 residues. Looked up from germline, CDR1 is MGHDK and CDR2 is SYGVNS. V dropped 4 bases and J dropped 6; count of bases not matched to a gene: 11. The CDR3 region has the DNA TGTGCCAGCAGTGGACCTGACACCGGACAGGGCAATGAGCAGTTCTTC. Amino acid sequence: CASSGPDTGQGNEQFF.

The chain is built from TRBV29-1 and TRBJ2-3; D remains unclear. Trimming stripped 8 bases from V and 2 bases from J, with 8 bases between. This CDR3 is 11 amino acids long. CDR1 and CDR2 from the germline V gene are SQVTM and ANQGSEA. This CDR3 reads CSFTPTDTQYF. The CDR3 region has the DNA TGCAGCTTTACCCCCACAGATACGCAGTATTTT.

This chain links TRBV19 with TRBJ2-5; D is perhaps TRBD1 (5 bases). The ends were cut back, 3 bases at V and 3 bases at J, with 11 bases in the middle. CDR1 LNHDA and CDR2 SQIVND come from the germline V gene (reference sequence). The CDR3 consists of 14 residues. The CDR3 sequence: CASSIVGREETQYF. For the CDR3, the DNA is TGTGCCAGTAGTATTGTGGGCAGGGAAGAGACCCAGTACTTC. The entire variable domain, with the rest obtained from reference TRBV19 and TRBJ2-5, is as follows: DGGITQSPKYLFRKEGQNVTLSCEQNLNHDAMYWYRQDPGQGLRLIYYSQIVNDFQKGDIAEGYSVSREKKESFPLTVTSAQKNPTAFYLCASSIVGREETQYFGPGTRLLVL.

This clone was seen a few times. V is TRBV15 and J is TRBJ2-7; D might be TRBD1 (6 bases). The germline CDR1 and CDR2 sequences are LNHNV and YYDKDF (reference sequence). The CDR3 totals 19 residues. The germline V and J ends were trimmed by 1 base and 2 bases, with 24 bases remaining between them. The CDR3 coding sequence is TGTGCCACCAGCAGAGGGGGGCCAGGAGGAGACAGAGACCCCTACGAGCAGTACTTC. Protein sequence: CATSRGGPGGDRDPYEQYF.

The chain combines TRBV7-9 with TRBJ2-6; no definite D call. The CDR3 is 15 amino acids. Germline CDR1 SEHNR, CDR2 FQNEAQ (reference sequence). Trimming cost V 0 bases and J 2 bases, with 5 bases left between them. In DNA, the CDR3 is TGTGCCAGCAGCTTAGCAGGGCCTGGGGCCAACGTCCTGACTTTC. Translating gives CASSLAGPGANVLTF.

On this clone itself: Other DNA sequences of this sample code for an identical CDR3. This chain links TRBV27 with TRBJ2-3, with D perhaps TRBD2 (6 bases). Trimming took 2 bases from V and 2 from J, leaving 14 bases between them. Germline V gene sequence: CDR1 MNHEY, CDR2 SMNVEV (reference sequence). There are 16 residues in the CDR3. CDR3 DNA sequence: TGTGCCAGCAGTTTAGGGACTCAAGTATCCACAGATACGCAGTATTTT. Its protein is CASSLGTQVSTDTQYF.

J is TRBJ1-5 and V is TRBV6-1; D call uncertain. This CDR3 contains 14 residues. Germline values: CDR1 MNHNS, CDR2 SASEGT. Trimming left V 1 base short and J 7 bases short, with 11 bases between. The CDR3 protein is CASSEENGWQPQHF. The CDR3 region has the DNA TGTGCCAGCAGTGAAGAGAACGGGTGGCAGCCCCAGCATTTT.

The rearrangement uses TRBV27 and TRBJ1-2, with 7 nucleotides matching TRBD1. The germline gives CDR1 MNHEY, CDR2 SMNVEV (reference sequence). CDR3 size: 14 residues. Losses at the gene ends were 6 bases for V and 4 bases for J; bases not matched to a gene: 8. The CDR3 sequence: CASRLQGSSYGYTF. DNA for the CDR3: TGTGCCAGCAGATTACAGGGGTCGTCCTATGGCTACACCTTC.

The rearrangement links TRBV10-3 to TRBJ2-3, with D unclear. The germline V gene has CDR1 ENHRY and CDR2 SYGVKD. The CDR3 is 13 residues long. Trimming took 5 bases from V and 1 from J, leaving 7 bases between them. The CDR3 DNA reads as TGTGCCATCAGTTCTTACGGCACAGATACGCAGTATTTT. This translates into CAISSYGTDTQYF.

The chain links TRBV28 to TRBJ1-2; D gene unclear. Germline CDR1 is MDHEN and CDR2 is SYDVKM. The CDR3 has 12 amino acids. V was pared by 8 bases and J by 9 bases, with 16 bases between. As DNA, the CDR3 is TGTGCCAGCCTAGACACCCGGGTTCGCTACACCTTC. The encoded protein is CASLDTRVRYTF.

The chain recombines TRBV6-5 with TRBJ1-3; D possibly corresponds to TRBD1 (5 bases). CDR1 and CDR2 (germline): MNHEY, SVGAGI. This CDR3 spans 15 amino acids. Trimming pared 5 bases from V and 2 bases from J, leaving 13 bases between. The CDR3 is CASSQDWGAGNTIYF. DNA of the CDR3: TGTGCCAGCAGTCAAGATTGGGGGGCTGGAAACACCATATATTTT.

Of note for this clone: Other DNA sequences in the sample encode the same CDR3. The rearrangement uses TRBV7-8 and TRBJ1-6, with D uncertain. V dropped 3 bases and J dropped 10 bases, with 7 bases sitting between them. The CDR3 loop spans 12 amino acids. Germline values: CDR1 SGHVS, CDR2 FQNEAQ. CDR3 DNA: TGTGCCAGCAGCTTCGTAAACTCACCCCTCCACTTT. Its translation is CASSFVNSPLHF. Supplemented by reference TRBV7-8 and TRBJ1-6, the full variable domain reads GAGVSQSPRYKVAKRGQDVALRCDPISGHVSLFWYQQALGQGPEFLTYFQNEAQLDKSGLPSDRFFAERPEGSVSTLKIQRTQQEDSAVYLCASSFVNSPLHFGNGTRLTVT.

This chain links TRBV6-1 with TRBJ2-1; D is possibly TRBD2 (6 bases). Germline V gives CDR1 MNHNS, CDR2 SASEGT. V shed 6 bases and J shed 10 bases, with 10 bases lying between them. The CDR3 is 11 amino acids. CDR3 sequence reads: CASRGTAEQFF. The CDR3 DNA reads as TGTGCCAGCAGGGGGACTGCCGAGCAGTTCTTC.

This clone was observed a few times. The chain combines TRBV15 with TRBJ2-3, with D possibly TRBD2 on 6 matching bases. The CDR3 totals 16 residues. V dropped 2 bases and J dropped 1 base, with 13 bases sitting between them. The germline V gene has CDR1 LNHNV and CDR2 YYDKDF (reference sequence). The CDR3 is CATSRLRDFGTDTQYF. CDR3 nucleotide sequence: TGTGCCACCAGCAGATTACGGGACTTCGGCACAGATACGCAGTATTTT.

This clone was recorded a few times. This chain connects TRBV14 to TRBJ1-3; TRBD1 agrees at 7 bases. With V trimmed by 1 base and J by 0 bases, 3 bases remained unmatched. Germline CDR1 is SGHDN and CDR2 is FVKESK. The CDR3 is 16 residues long. CDR3 region: CASSQGGGGSGNTIYF. CDR3 DNA: TGTGCCAGCAGCCAAGGAGGGGGCGGCTCTGGAAACACCATATATTTT.

The chain uses TRBV6-1 and TRBJ1-3; D unclear. Trimming pared 4 bases from V and 0 bases from J, leaving 10 bases between. The CDR3 is made up of 15 amino acids. Germline V gives CDR1 MNHNS, CDR2 SASEGT. CDR3 region: CASSATASSGNTIYF. As DNA, the CDR3 is TGTGCCAGCAGTGCCACAGCGAGCTCTGGAAACACCATATATTTT.